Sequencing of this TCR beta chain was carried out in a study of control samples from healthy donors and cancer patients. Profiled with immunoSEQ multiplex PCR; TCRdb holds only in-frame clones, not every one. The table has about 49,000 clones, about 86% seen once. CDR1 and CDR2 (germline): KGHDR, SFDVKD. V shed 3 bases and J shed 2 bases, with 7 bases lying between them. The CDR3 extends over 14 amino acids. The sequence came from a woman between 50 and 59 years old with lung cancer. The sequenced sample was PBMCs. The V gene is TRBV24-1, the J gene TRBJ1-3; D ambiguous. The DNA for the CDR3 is TGTGCCACCAGTGATGAGAGAACTGGAAACACCATATATTTT. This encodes CATSDERTGNTIYF.